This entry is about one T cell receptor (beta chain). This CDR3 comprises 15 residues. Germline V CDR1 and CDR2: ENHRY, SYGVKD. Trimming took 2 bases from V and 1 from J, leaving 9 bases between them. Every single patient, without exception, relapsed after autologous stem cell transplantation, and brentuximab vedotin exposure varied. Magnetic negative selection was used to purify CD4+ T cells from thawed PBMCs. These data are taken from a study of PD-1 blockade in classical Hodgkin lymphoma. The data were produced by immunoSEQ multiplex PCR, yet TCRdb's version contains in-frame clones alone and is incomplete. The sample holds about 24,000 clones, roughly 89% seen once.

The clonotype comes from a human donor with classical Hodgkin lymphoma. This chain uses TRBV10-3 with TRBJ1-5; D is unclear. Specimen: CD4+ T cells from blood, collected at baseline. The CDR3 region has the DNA TGTGCCATCAGTGAGAGCTCCACCAGCAATCAGCCCCAGCATTTT. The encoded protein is CAISESSTSNQPQHF.